A selection of T cell receptor beta chains follows, all from one sample in a study of blood T cell repertoires in COVID-19. Using immunoSEQ multiplex PCR, the repertoire was profiled, and TCRdb retains in-frame clones only, with some absent. The table records over 70,000 clones, 75% to 85% of them present only once. The sample was peripheral blood. Receptors originate from a woman of 80 years or more with acute or convalescent COVID-19. Each CDR3 is given with its conserved first and last residue. Only some rows state a clone size, as once, few, many or a class for expanded clones.

v_call,clone_size,j_call,cdr3_aa
TRBV4-1,few,TRBJ1-5,CASSQEPGYSNQPQHF
TRBV10-3,.,TRBJ2-1,CAISVSGRNNEQFF
TRBV7-8,.,TRBJ1-5,CASSLNRGQPQHF
TRBV2,.,TRBJ1-2,CASNNRGPYGYTF
TRBV29-1,.,TRBJ2-2,CSARLAGGTGELFF
TRBV7-9,once,TRBJ2-2,CASSYWTSGNTGELFF
TRBV5-6,.,TRBJ1-1,CASTSQGLWTEAFF
TRBV24-1,few,TRBJ2-7,CATSGPRSYEQYF
TRBV5-1,.,TRBJ2-3,CASSSSGTGEVDTQYF
TRBV5-6,.,TRBJ2-7,CASSLEGTGGYEQYF
TRBV5-4,.,TRBJ2-2,CASSRGWGNTGELFF
TRBV20-1,.,TRBJ1-1,CSVQGDTEAFF
TRBV6-1,.,TRBJ2-5,CASSETWTGGLETQYF
TRBV9,.,TRBJ2-3,CASSVAGSTDTQYF
TRBV10-1,few,TRBJ1-2,CASFTGGADYGYTF
TRBV9,.,TRBJ2-1,CASSVATGLAGAQLLRGEQFF
TRBV6-5,.,TRBJ1-1,CASSPNGGMNTEAFF
TRBV9,.,TRBJ2-1,CASSVGMTSGGAHEQFF
TRBV10-2,.,TRBJ2-2,CASSENRLNTGELFF
TRBV6-4,.,TRBJ1-5,CASRPDRASNQPQHF
TRBV19,.,TRBJ1-5,CASSTHGAGNQPQHF
TRBV30,.,TRBJ1-5,CAWTPGTVNQPQHF
TRBV18,.,TRBJ1-4,CASSPGTQEKLFF
TRBV11-2,.,TRBJ2-3,CASRQRGGTDTQYF
TRBV9,many,TRBJ2-5,CASSSEGAYQETQYF
TRBV30,once,TRBJ2-1,CAWKTTFSSYNEQFF
TRBV9,.,TRBJ2-1,CASSTLLGGRAQFF
TRBV6-5,many,TRBJ2-2,CASSWDSTNTGELFF
TRBV7-2,.,TRBJ1-1,CASSPRQGVVTEAFF